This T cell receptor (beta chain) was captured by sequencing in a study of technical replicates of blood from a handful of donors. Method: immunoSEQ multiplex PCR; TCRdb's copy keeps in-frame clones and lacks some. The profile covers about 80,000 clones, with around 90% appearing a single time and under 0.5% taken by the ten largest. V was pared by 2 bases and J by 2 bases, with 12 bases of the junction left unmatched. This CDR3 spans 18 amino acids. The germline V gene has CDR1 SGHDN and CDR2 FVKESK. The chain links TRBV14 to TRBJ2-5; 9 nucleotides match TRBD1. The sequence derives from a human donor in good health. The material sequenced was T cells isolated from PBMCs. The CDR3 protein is CASSQWTGTGFFQETQYF. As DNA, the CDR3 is TGTGCCAGCAGCCAATGGACCGGGACAGGGTTTTTTCAAGAGACCCAGTACTTC.